Shown below are 16 T cell receptor beta chains from a single sample sequenced in a study of siplizumab effects on memory and regulatory T cells. Produced via immunoSEQ multiplex PCR; TCRdb's table is partial and in-frame only. This sample carries tens of thousands of clones, roughly 90% of them seen once, and the ten largest clones take roughly 0.25%. The sequenced sample consisted of naive CD4+ T cells sorted from blood. These receptor sequences come from a human donor in good health.

The rearrangement links TRBV6-1 to TRBJ1-1; D is uncertain. V gave up 0 bases and J gave up 5 bases, with 13 bases separating them. CDR1 and CDR2 (germline): MNHNS, SASEGT. CDR3 length: 15 amino acids. The CDR3 DNA is TGTGCCAGCAGTGAAGCTAGGGCCGCCGTTACTGAAGCTTTCTTT. This encodes CASSEARAAVTEAFF.

This clone has more than one count but fewer than ten. J is TRBJ1-3 and V is TRBV7-3, with 7 bases fitting TRBD1. The CDR3 extends over 15 amino acids. The germline CDR1 and CDR2 sequences are SGHTA and FQGTGA. The V and J ends lost 5 bases and 2 bases, in that order; junction bases with no gene match: 6. The CDR3 nucleotides are TGTGCCAGCAGCGCCCAACAGGGGCCTGGAAACACCATATATTTT. It yields the protein CASSAQQGPGNTIYF.

This chain uses TRBV11-3 with TRBJ2-2; no definite D call. The CDR3 contains 11 residues. Germline CDR1 reads SGHNT; CDR2 reads YENEEA. V lost 2 bases to trimming and J lost 8 bases, with 3 bases between them. CDR3 region: CASSLSGELFF. The DNA of the CDR3 is TGTGCCAGCAGCTTATCAGGGGAGCTGTTTTTT.

V is TRBV4-1 and J is TRBJ2-2; D gene ambiguous. V lost 4 bases and J lost 4, with 10 bases in between. CDR1 and CDR2 (germline): MGHRA, YSYEKL. The length of the CDR3 is 14 residues. CDR3: CASSLRAITGELFF. In DNA, the CDR3 is TGCGCCAGCAGCCTCCGCGCAATCACCGGGGAGCTGTTTTTT.

J is TRBJ2-2 and V is TRBV19; D gene ambiguous. The germline CDR1 and CDR2 sequences are LNHDA and SQIVND (reference sequence). This CDR3 region has 17 residues. V was cut by 2 bases and J by 0 bases, with 13 bases left in between. The CDR3 DNA sequence: TGTGCCAGTAGTATATGGGTCTCTACCCCGAACACCGGGGAGCTGTTTTTT. Translation: CASSIWVSTPNTGELFF. Supplemented by reference TRBV19 and TRBJ2-2, the full variable domain reads DGGITQSPKYLFRKEGQNVTLSCEQNLNHDAMYWYRQDPGQGLRLIYYSQIVNDFQKGDIAEGYSVSREKKESFPLTVTSAQKNPTAFYLCASSIWVSTPNTGELFFGEGSRLTVL.

The chain combines TRBV9 with TRBJ2-7, with D perhaps matching TRBD2 (5 bases). CDR3 length: 14 amino acids. Germline assignment: CDR1 SGDLS and CDR2 YYNGEE. Trimming cost V 1 base and J 4 bases, with 12 bases left between them. The CDR3 protein is CASSVSGPGYEQYF. The CDR3 nucleotides are TGTGCCAGCAGCGTATCTGGACCGGGATACGAGCAGTACTTC. The full variable domain, in which reference TRBV9 and TRBJ2-7 provide the parts outside the CDR3, is DSGVTQTPKHLITATGQRVTLRCSPRSGDLSVYWYQQSLDQGLQFLIQYYNGEERAKGNILERFSAQQFPDLHSELNLSSLELGDSALYFCASSVSGPGYEQYFGPGTRLTVT.

This clone came up once. The rearrangement joins TRBV5-1 to TRBJ1-1, with D possibly matching TRBD1 (5 bases). The CDR3 has 15 residues. From germline, CDR1 is SGHRS and CDR2 YFSETQ. V lost 6 bases to trimming and J lost 2 bases, with 17 bases between them. The CDR3 coding sequence is TGCGCCAGCACCAACACCCTGGGGGGAAACACTGAAGCTTTCTTT. Residues: CASTNTLGGNTEAFF.

The V gene is TRBV5-4, the J gene TRBJ2-7; a possible D gene is TRBD1 (7 bases). CDR3 length: 14 residues. Trimming left V 4 bases short and J 2 bases short, with 13 bases between. In germline, CDR1 is SGHNT, CDR2 YYREEE (reference sequence). The chain's CDR3 is CASSAGGTAYEQYF. The CDR3 coding sequence is TGTGCCAGCAGCGCTGGCGGGACAGCCTACGAGCAGTACTTC.

V is TRBV7-9 and J is TRBJ1-2; no reliable D call. Germline lookup yields CDR1 SEHNR and CDR2 FQNEAQ (reference sequence). V lost 3 bases and J 6 bases, leaving 11 bases between the germline ends. The CDR3 is 13 residues long. The CDR3 bases are TGTGCCAGCAGCTTGACCTTTGGGGATGGCTACACCTTC. Translating gives CASSLTFGDGYTF.

The chain is built from TRBV19 and TRBJ1-1, with 9 positions matching TRBD1. V gave up 6 bases and J gave up 6 bases; unmatched junction bases: 8. The CDR3 is made up of 14 amino acids. CDR1 is LNHDA and CDR2 is SQIVND in the germline V gene (reference sequence). Written as DNA, the CDR3 is TGTGCCAGTAGGCGTGGACAGGGGATCTCTGAAGCTTTCTTT. It translates to CASRRGQGISEAFF.

J is TRBJ2-1 and V is TRBV5-4, with 12 nucleotides matching TRBD2. The CDR3 extends over 15 amino acids. The germline CDR1 and CDR2 sequences are SGHNT and YYREEE (reference sequence). V gave up 2 bases and J gave up 9 bases; unmatched junction bases: 6. The CDR3 region is CASSFASGGDLEQFF. The DNA of the CDR3 is TGTGCCAGCAGCTTTGCTAGCGGGGGGGATCTTGAGCAGTTCTTC.

This sequence joins TRBV5-1 and TRBJ2-4; TRBD1 matches at 9 bases. The CDR3 loop spans 16 amino acids. CDR1 and CDR2 from the germline V gene are SGHRS and YFSETQ. V dropped 4 bases and J dropped 4; count of bases not matched to a gene: 9. CDR3: CASSTTGGSAKNIQYF. The CDR3 DNA follows: TGCGCCAGCAGCACCACAGGGGGCAGCGCGAAAAACATTCAGTACTTC.

Turning to this clone: One end of the junction does not line up with germline, which may come from a read error. The DNA of the CDR3 is TGTACCAGCAGTTACGCGTACTCCTCCTACGAGCAGTACTTC. The encoded protein is CTSSYAYSSYEQYF. The genes are TRBV6-5 and TRBJ2-7; D not resolved. CDR1 is MNHEY and CDR2 is SVGAGI in the germline V gene. CDR3 length: 14 amino acids.

The chain recombines TRBV5-6 with TRBJ2-4; 14 bases are a match to TRBD2. V lost 3 bases and J lost 8; bases outside the gene matches: 7. Germline V gives CDR1 SGHDT, CDR2 YYEEEE. This CDR3 is built from 16 residues. The CDR3 is CASSSRLAGGIYIQYF. As DNA, the CDR3 is TGTGCCAGCAGCTCCAGACTAGCGGGGGGGATTTACATTCAGTACTTC.

The V and J genes are TRBV10-3 and TRBJ2-3, with 13 bases that match TRBD2. The CDR3 runs to 16 residues. The germline gives CDR1 ENHRY, CDR2 SYGVKD. V gave up 10 bases and J gave up 2 bases; unmatched junction bases: 9. The CDR3, as DNA: TGTGCCAGCAACTCCGGGACTAGCGGGGTCACAGATACGCAGTATTTT. Translation: CASNSGTSGVTDTQYF.

The chain uses TRBV6-5 and TRBJ2-1; 10 bases are shared with TRBD1. CDR1 is MNHEY, CDR2 SVGAGI, per germline. The CDR3 consists of 15 residues. J lost 14 bases, V lost 6 bases, and 16 bases had no gene match. This chain's CDR3 is CASRGPGQGLKVEFF. CDR3 coding DNA: TGTGCCAGCAGGGGACCGGGACAGGGGTTAAAGGTTGAGTTCTTC.